The 27 T cell receptor beta chains below were found in one sample sequenced in a study of blood T cell repertoires in COVID-19 (dated by TCRdb to 2019 to 2021). Preparation of the library involved the immunoSEQ multiplex PCR assay. TCRdb's version of the immuneACCESS table is confined to in-frame rearrangements and falls short of the full clone set. An unresolved V gene accounts for under half of the shortfall where checked; the remainder is of unknown origin. The sample table lists about 84,000 clones, approximately 86% of them with a count of one. The top ten clonotypes cover about 1.2% of the sample. The sample comprised peripheral blood. These receptors all come from a man older than 75 with active or convalescent COVID-19.

The chain couples TRBV5-1 to TRBJ1-1, with a tentative D call TRBD1 (6 bases). Germline V gene sequence: CDR1 SGHRS, CDR2 YFSETQ. V lost 4 bases and J lost 5, with 18 bases in between. This CDR3 is 15 amino acids long. Here the CDR3 reads CASSPTGTPGTEAFF. CDR3 nucleotide sequence: TGCGCCAGCAGCCCTACAGGGACGCCGGGTACTGAAGCTTTCTTT. Using reference TRBV5-1 and TRBJ1-1 for the parts outside the CDR3, the full variable domain is KAGVTQTPRYLIKTRGQQVTLSCSPISGHRSVSWYQQTPGQGLQFLFEYFSETQRNKGNFPGRFSGRQFSNSRSEMNVSTLELGDSALYLCASSPTGTPGTEAFFGQGTRLTVV.

The gene calls are TRBV5-4 and TRBJ2-7; 10 bases map to TRBD1. The germline CDR1 and CDR2 sequences are SGHNT and YYREEE (reference sequence). After removal of 3 bases from V and 4 bases from J, the junction contained 7 bases not matched to a gene. The CDR3 covers 15 residues. CDR3 coding DNA: TGTGCCAGCAGCTCGGGACAGGGGAATTGGTACGAGCAGTACTTC. It yields the protein CASSSGQGNWYEQYF.

V and J are TRBV5-1 and TRBJ1-3, with 8 positions matching TRBD1. The CDR3 sequence is 15 residues long. V lost 4 bases, J lost 5 bases, and 8 bases stayed unmatched. Germline lookup yields CDR1 SGHRS and CDR2 YFSETQ. CDR3 sequence (DNA): TGCGCCAGCAGCCCTGGACAGGGAGGTAGAAACACCATATATTTT. Translation gives CASSPGQGGRNTIYF.

The chain recombines TRBV19 with TRBJ2-3, with 12 positions matching TRBD2. Germline V gene sequence: CDR1 LNHDA, CDR2 SQIVND (reference sequence). The junction had 6 bases not matched to a gene; V was cut back by 9 bases and J by 5 bases. The CDR3 is made up of 14 amino acids. The CDR3 sequence: CASRLAGVVDTQYF. CDR3 coding DNA: TGTGCCAGCAGACTAGCGGGAGTGGTAGATACGCAGTATTTT.

The J gene is TRBJ2-1, the V gene TRBV9; the match to TRBD2 covers 13 bases. Germline values: CDR1 SGDLS, CDR2 YYNGEE. The CDR3 has 14 residues. J was trimmed by 8 bases and V by 3 bases; bases with no gene match: 2. The CDR3 DNA reads TGTGCCAGCAGCGGGACTAGCGGGAGTGATGAGCAGTTCTTC. This translates into CASSGTSGSDEQFF.

The chain uses TRBV6-6 and TRBJ2-1; 11 bases fit TRBD2. The germline gives CDR1 MNHNY, CDR2 SVGAGI (reference sequence). The V and J ends lost 6 bases and 3 bases, in that order; junction bases with no gene match: 4. The CDR3 consists of 15 residues. CDR3 residues: CASRLTSGSYNEQFF. The CDR3, as DNA: TGTGCCAGCAGATTAACTAGCGGGAGCTACAATGAGCAGTTCTTC.

This clone was seen more than once but under ten times. The chain employs TRBV11-2 and TRBJ1-6, with 8 bases fitting TRBD1. After removal of 5 bases from V and 7 bases from J, the junction contained 7 bases not matched to a gene. This CDR3 is 15 amino acids long. Germline loops: CDR1 SGHAT, CDR2 FQNNGV. DNA for the CDR3: TGTGCCAGCAGCACAAGAGGGACAGGCAATTCACCCCTCCACTTT. It encodes CASSTRGTGNSPLHF.

This chain connects TRBV2 to TRBJ1-5; maybe TRBD1 (6 bases). V dropped 0 bases and J dropped 7 bases, with 10 bases sitting between them. This CDR3 is built from 14 residues. Germline V lookup: CDR1 SNHLY, CDR2 FYNNEI. For the CDR3, the DNA is TGTGCCAGCAGTGAAGCTAACAGGGACCAGCCCCAGCATTTT. This sequence encodes CASSEANRDQPQHF.

The chain uses TRBV3-1 (or the pseudogene TRBV3-2) and TRBJ2-1; 11 bases agree with TRBD2. Trimming took 1 base from V and 5 from J; bases not matched to a gene: 7. CDR1 and CDR2 (germline): LGHDT, YNNKEL (reference sequence). This CDR3 comprises 17 residues. This chain's CDR3 is CASSQGAWTSGHNEQFF. The CDR3 nucleotides are TGTGCCAGCAGCCAAGGCGCCTGGACTAGCGGGCACAATGAGCAGTTCTTC.

The rearrangement joins TRBV28 to TRBJ2-7; D gene unclear. CDR3 size: 11 residues. Germline-derived CDR1 and CDR2 are MDHEN and SYDVKM. Trimming pared 7 bases from V and 5 bases from J, leaving 9 bases between. The CDR3: CASMSLHEQYF. The CDR3 region has the DNA TGTGCCAGCATGTCCCTCCACGAGCAGTACTTC.

The chain uses TRBV9 and TRBJ2-7; 13 bases are a match to TRBD2. The V and J ends lost 4 bases and 6 bases, in that order; junction bases with no gene match: 4. The CDR3 is made up of 14 amino acids. The germline CDR1 and CDR2 sequences are SGDLS and YYNGEE. The CDR3 DNA sequence: TGTGCCAGCAGCCTGGGACTAGCGGGAAGCGAGCAGTACTTC. Protein: CASSLGLAGSEQYF.

V usage is TRBV11-3 and J usage is TRBJ2-2; D may be TRBD1 (6 bases). The CDR3 runs 17 residues. Germline values: CDR1 SGHNT, CDR2 YENEEA. V lost 5 bases to trimming and J lost 5 bases, with 21 bases between them. CDR3: CASSPQSTGFGTGELFF. The CDR3 bases are TGTGCCAGCAGCCCCCAATCAACAGGGTTTGGAACCGGGGAGCTGTTTTTT.

The rearrangement uses TRBV30 and TRBJ1-5, with 7 bases lining up with TRBD1. This CDR3 has 15 residues. J was trimmed by 4 bases and V by 2 bases; bases with no gene match: 8. The germline CDR1 and CDR2 sequences are GTSNPN and SVGIG (reference sequence). CDR3 nucleotides: TGTGCCTGGAGTCCTTTTGAGGGGGCAAATCAGCCCCAGCATTTT. Translating gives CAWSPFEGANQPQHF.

This clone showed up just once. This sequence joins TRBV19 and TRBJ2-2, with TRBD1 matching over 8 bases. There are 16 residues in the CDR3. Germline trimming cut 7 bases from V and 4 bases from J; bases unmatched to any gene: 11. From germline, CDR1 is LNHDA and CDR2 SQIVND (reference sequence). This CDR3 reads CASTLGGQVTTGELFF. In DNA form, the CDR3 reads TGTGCCAGTACCCTGGGGGGACAGGTGACCACCGGGGAGCTGTTTTTT.

V usage is TRBV6-9 and J usage is TRBJ1-1; 10 positions match TRBD1. With V trimmed by 4 bases and J by 3 bases, 2 bases remained unmatched. CDR1 and CDR2 from the germline V gene are MNHGY and SVAAGI. There are 14 residues in the CDR3. The CDR3 here is CASSSDRGDTEAFF. In DNA form, the CDR3 reads TGTGCCAGCAGTTCGGACAGGGGGGACACTGAAGCTTTCTTT.

The chain uses TRBV7-3 and TRBJ1-5; D is unclear. The CDR3 is 14 amino acids. Germline V lookup: CDR1 SGHTA, CDR2 FQGTGA. V lost 1 base and J lost 6, with 10 bases in between. The CDR3 reads CASSLNTHLQPQHF. In nucleotides, the CDR3 is TGTGCCAGCAGCTTAAATACACATCTTCAGCCCCAGCATTTT.

The chain joins TRBV21-1 to TRBJ2-7; TRBD1 is taken as the D call from the table, unchecked against the DNA. TRBV21-1 is classified as a pseudogene. The CDR3 length is 16 residues. CDR3 loop: CASSKVSRGLPYEQYF. The CDR3, as DNA: TGTGCCAGCAGCAAAGTGAGCAGGGGTCTTCCCTACGAGCAGTACTTC.

J is TRBJ2-1 and V is TRBV9; D possibly corresponds to TRBD2 (6 bases). Trimming pared 4 bases from V and 5 bases from J, leaving 13 bases between. Germline V CDR1 and CDR2: SGDLS, YYNGEE. The CDR3 spans 14 residues. Here the CDR3 reads CASSPRVADNEQFF. CDR3 DNA: TGTGCCAGCAGCCCTCGAGTAGCGGACAATGAGCAGTTCTTC.

The chain combines TRBV24-1 with TRBJ2-7; 8 bases agree with TRBD2. Germline CDR1 and CDR2: KGHDR and SFDVKD. This CDR3 spans 14 amino acids. Trimming removed 3 bases from V and 7 bases from J; junction bases left unmatched: 7. CDR3 sequence reads: CATSDAGLAGEQYF. The CDR3 DNA reads as TGTGCCACCAGTGATGCAGGACTAGCTGGTGAGCAGTACTTC.

The chain joins TRBV18 to TRBJ2-1, with TRBD2 matching over 7 bases. The CDR3 spans 16 residues. The germline V gene has CDR1 KGHSH and CDR2 LQKENI. The trim removed 5 bases at V and 4 bases at J, leaving 11 bases unmatched. CDR3 DNA: TGTGCCAGCTCATCCAGGCGGGGGTCCCCTTACAATGAGCAGTTCTTC. Its translation is CASSSRRGSPYNEQFF.

The gene calls are TRBV6-2 or TRBV6-3 and TRBJ2-7, with 8 bases aligning to TRBD2. The CDR3 consists of 13 residues. CDR1 MNHEY and CDR2 SVGEGT come from the germline V gene. V trimming: 5 bases; J trimming: 3 bases; junction bases outside the gene matches: 3. The CDR3 here is CASSPSGSYEQYF. The CDR3 region has the DNA TGTGCCAGCAGTCCCAGCGGGAGCTACGAGCAGTACTTC.

The chain is built from TRBV6-5 and TRBJ1-5, with D unclear. This CDR3 region has 13 residues. V was shortened by 4 bases and J by 4 bases, with 8 bases between the two germline ends. The germline CDR1 and CDR2 sequences are MNHEY and SVGAGI. The CDR3 is CASSSTGNQPQHF. In DNA, the CDR3 is TGTGCCAGCAGTTCGACGGGTAATCAGCCCCAGCATTTT.

The rearrangement links TRBV30 to TRBJ2-2, with D unclear. This CDR3 contains 12 residues. Germline CDR1 is GTSNPN and CDR2 is SVGIG (reference sequence). Trimming stripped 2 bases from V and 6 bases from J, with 7 bases between. This CDR3 is CAWSPVPGELFF. CDR3 in DNA: TGTGCCTGGAGTCCGGTACCCGGGGAGCTGTTTTTT.

The chain links TRBV3-1 (or the pseudogene TRBV3-2) to TRBJ1-5; D not resolved. Germline CDR1 is LGHDT and CDR2 is YNNKEL (reference sequence). Trimming pared 0 bases from V and 2 bases from J, leaving 11 bases between. CDR3 length: 16 amino acids. The DNA of the CDR3 is TGTGCCAGCAGCCAAGACAGGCCCGGCGGCAATCAGCCCCAGCATTTT. As protein: CASSQDRPGGNQPQHF.

This chain uses TRBV5-1 with TRBJ2-7; 9 bases fit TRBD2. This CDR3 has 15 amino acids. V dropped 0 bases and J dropped 2; count of bases not matched to a gene: 3. Per germline, CDR1 SGHRS and CDR2 YFSETQ. The CDR3 coding sequence is TGCGCCAGCAGCTTGGTTGCGGGAGGGACCTACGAGCAGTACTTC. This codes for CASSLVAGGTYEQYF.

This chain uses TRBV4-3 with TRBJ2-5; TRBD2 is a possible D gene (5 bases). Trimming took off 0 bases at V and 4 bases at J, with 9 bases between the two ends. Germline loops: CDR1 LGHNA, CDR2 YSLEER. The CDR3 consists of 14 residues. The CDR3 reads CASSQDASGETQYF. CDR3 in DNA: TGCGCCAGCAGCCAAGATGCCAGCGGAGAGACCCAGTACTTC.

The CDR3 loop is CASSYPSGSVTGELFF. CDR3 sequence (DNA): TGTGCCAGCAGTTACCCTAGCGGGAGTGTGACCGGGGAGCTGTTTTTT. V is TRBV6-2 or TRBV6-3 and J is TRBJ2-2; 10 nucleotides line up with TRBD2. The germline V gene encodes CDR1 MNHEY and CDR2 SVGEGT. V lost 2 bases, J lost 5 bases, and 5 bases stayed unmatched. CDR3 size: 16 residues.